The TCR beta chain described here comes from a study of CD8 T cells in ankylosing spondylitis. Study-wide results and caveats: Made up of fewer than ten highly homologous variants, a TCR beta motif appeared characteristic of ankylosing spondylitis blood.

Of note for this clonotype: Its antigen is currently unknown.

Via MiXCR, TCRdb re-called the 5' RACE reads, giving one row per CDR3 protein. The sample contains fewer than 550,000 distinct CDR3 sequences, less than 6% of which appear only once. The CDR3 runs 16 residues. Per germline, CDR1 MGHRA and CDR2 YSYEKL. The germline V and J ends were trimmed by 4 bases and 0 bases, with 10 bases remaining between them. Sequencing was performed on blood, either unsorted or a sorted T cell fraction (not recorded which). The receptor's source is a male donor with ankylosing spondylitis. The chain has TRBV4-1 and TRBJ2-6; D gene uncertain. The CDR3 DNA is TGCGCCAGCAGCCGACCCGTCCGCTCTGGGGCCAACGTCCTGACTTTC. It encodes CASSRPVRSGANVLTF.